The 24 T cell receptor beta chains in this list originate from one sample, sequenced in a study of pediatric ulcerative colitis. Rectal tissue came from one to two pinch biopsies taken at colonoscopy. Sequenced by immunoSEQ multiplex PCR; TCRdb stores in-frame clones only, minus some. Of roughly 16,000 clones in the sample, nearly 80% were seen once. Sequences were obtained from gut tissue. The receptors derive from a boy aged 10-17 years who was a control in a study of pediatric ulcerative colitis.

This chain joins TRBV6-6 and TRBJ2-2; perhaps TRBD1 as D (6 bases). This CDR3 spans 15 amino acids. The V end lost 5 bases, the J end lost 5 bases, and 15 bases lay between the germline ends. CDR1 MNHNY and CDR2 SVGAGI come from the germline V gene (reference sequence). The CDR3 nucleotides read TGTGCCAGCAGTCAGAACAGGGAAGGGACCGGGGAGCTGTTTTTT. Protein sequence: CASSQNREGTGELFF.

DNA of the CDR3: TGTGCCAGCAGCTTAACGAGTGGGGCAGGGTCTACCTACGAGCAGTACTTC. This gives the protein CASSLTSGAGSTYEQYF. The rearrangement links TRBV9 to TRBJ2-7; possibly TRBD1 for D (5 bases). Per the germline V gene, CDR1 is SGDLS and CDR2 is YYNGEE. The CDR3 is 17 amino acids. V dropped 4 bases and J dropped 2 bases, with 22 bases sitting between them. Full variable domain (missing parts from reference TRBV9 and TRBJ2-7): DSGVTQTPKHLITATGQRVTLRCSPRSGDLSVYWYQQSLDQGLQFLIQYYNGEERAKGNILERFSAQQFPDLHSELNLSSLELGDSALYFCASSLTSGAGSTYEQYFGPGTRLTVT.

The chain carries TRBV5-1 and TRBJ2-7; maybe TRBD2 (5 bases). The CDR3 length is 13 residues. Trimming left V 4 bases short and J 3 bases short, with 11 bases between. Looked up from germline, CDR1 is SGHRS and CDR2 is YFSETQ. The CDR3 nucleotides read TGCGCCAGCAGCATACTAGATAGCTACGAGCAGTACTTC. This translates into CASSILDSYEQYF.

This chain uses TRBV5-1 with TRBJ2-1; D unclear. This CDR3 comprises 12 residues. V was trimmed by 6 bases and J by 6 bases, leaving 10 bases between them. Per germline, CDR1 SGHRS and CDR2 YFSETQ. This CDR3 is CASNVGSNEQFF. CDR3 nucleotide sequence: TGCGCCAGCAACGTAGGCAGCAATGAGCAGTTCTTC.

The chain joins TRBV18 to TRBJ2-2; 10 nucleotides line up with TRBD1. The length of the CDR3 is 16 residues. V lost 3 bases to trimming and J lost 1 base; unmatched junction nucleotides: 2. The V gene's germline CDR1 is KGHSH and CDR2 LQKENI. The CDR3 is CASSPRDRGNTGELFF. Written as DNA, the CDR3 is TGTGCCAGCTCACCCCGGGACAGGGGGAACACCGGGGAGCTGTTTTTT.

The V and J genes are TRBV10-1 and TRBJ1-1, with D tentatively TRBD1 (5 bases). Germline V lookup: CDR1 WNHNN, CDR2 SYGVQD (reference sequence). Trimming shortened V by 0 bases and J by 1 base, and 6 bases separated the two germline ends. The CDR3 covers 14 residues. DNA of the CDR3: TGCGCCAGCAGTGAGTCGCAGGGGAACACTGAAGCTTTCTTT. The encoded protein is CASSESQGNTEAFF.

V usage is TRBV18 and J usage is TRBJ2-7, with D maybe TRBD1 (6 bases). V was shortened by 6 bases and J by 3 bases, with 18 bases between the two germline ends. This CDR3 region has 15 residues. Germline V gene sequence: CDR1 KGHSH, CDR2 LQKENI. CDR3 nucleotide sequence: TGTGCCAGCTCGGCTACAGGGAGTAAGCTCTACGAGCAGTACTTC. It specifies CASSATGSKLYEQYF.

This chain connects TRBV18 to TRBJ2-5; 8 bases are shared with TRBD1. Matching the DNA end better, TRBJ2-7 makes the J call doubtful. Germline V gene sequence: CDR1 KGHSH, CDR2 LQKENI. The CDR3 extends over 16 amino acids. Here the CDR3 reads CASSPNRQGRDYEQYF. The CDR3 nucleotides are TGTGCCAGCTCACCGAACCGACAGGGGAGAGACTACGAGCAGTACTTC.

The chain uses TRBV5-1 and TRBJ1-1; tentative D call: TRBD1 (6 bases). Deletions cut 4 bases from V and 4 bases from J, with 20 bases between. Germline-derived CDR1 and CDR2 are SGHRS and YFSETQ. The CDR3 has 16 amino acids. CDR3 loop: CASSRQVGSESTEAFF. CDR3 bases: TGCGCCAGCAGCCGACAGGTGGGAAGTGAAAGCACTGAAGCTTTCTTT.

The V and J genes are TRBV11-2 and TRBJ2-1; tentatively, D is TRBD2 (6 bases). Trimming pared 1 base from V and 1 base from J, leaving 14 bases between. Per germline, CDR1 SGHAT and CDR2 FQNNGV. The CDR3 sequence is 17 residues long. CDR3 protein: CASSLAAGTPSYNEQFF. CDR3 DNA: TGTGCCAGCAGCTTAGCCGCGGGGACTCCGTCCTACAATGAGCAGTTCTTC.

The chain uses TRBV19 and TRBJ2-1; TRBD2 aligns across 8 bases. The ends lost 6 bases at V and 5 bases at J; junction bases unmatched: 9. The CDR3 covers 15 residues. Germline CDR1 LNHDA, CDR2 SQIVND (reference sequence). Here the CDR3 DNA reads TGTGCCAGTAGCAGGAGTAGCGGGATTAACAATGAGCAGTTCTTC. As protein: CASSRSSGINNEQFF. Drawing the rest from reference TRBV19 and TRBJ2-1, the complete variable domain is DGGITQSPKYLFRKEGQNVTLSCEQNLNHDAMYWYRQDPGQGLRLIYYSQIVNDFQKGDIAEGYSVSREKKESFPLTVTSAQKNPTAFYLCASSRSSGINNEQFFGPGTRLTVL.

The chain carries TRBV6-5 and TRBJ2-2; 12 nucleotides agree with TRBD2. The length of the CDR3 is 14 residues. Germline loops: CDR1 MNHEY, CDR2 SVGAGI. J was trimmed by 5 bases and V by 10 bases; bases with no gene match: 5. CDR3 sequence (DNA): TGTGCCACAGGACTAGCGGGGAATACCGGGGAGCTGTTTTTT. Its translation is CATGLAGNTGELFF.

The genes are TRBV21-1 and TRBJ2-7; the table assigns TRBD1, which was not confirmed against the DNA. TRBV21-1 is a listed pseudogene. The CDR3 runs to 17 residues. CDR3 sequence reads: CASSKADSGTGPCEQYF. The DNA for the CDR3 is TGTGCCAGCAGCAAAGCGGATTCGGGGACAGGGCCTTGCGAGCAGTACTTC.

The chain uses TRBV6-5 and TRBJ1-4; D remains unclear. Germline V gives CDR1 MNHEY, CDR2 SVGAGI. V was cut by 2 bases and J by 8 bases, with 9 bases left in between. The CDR3 length is 13 residues. The CDR3 here is CASSYNLVEKLFF. The CDR3 DNA follows: TGTGCCAGCAGTTACAACTTGGTGGAAAAACTGTTTTTT.

This clone was recorded once. The chain employs TRBV7-9 and TRBJ2-1; D perhaps matches TRBD1 (5 bases). CDR3 length equals 13 residues. The germline V gene has CDR1 SEHNR and CDR2 FQNEAQ (reference sequence). With 1 base removed from V and 5 bases from J, the gap between germline ends came to 6 bases. The CDR3 DNA sequence: TGTGCCAGCAGCTTAGTAGGGGACAATGAGCAGTTCTTC. It yields the protein CASSLVGDNEQFF.

CDR3 sequence reads: CAIASTDTQYF. CDR3 nucleotide sequence: TGTGCCATCGCTAGCACAGATACGCAGTATTTT. This chain connects TRBV10-3 to TRBJ2-3, with no clear D. The V end lost 8 bases, the J end lost 0 bases, and 3 bases lay between the germline ends. This CDR3 is 11 amino acids long. Germline V gene data show CDR1 as ENHRY and CDR2 as SYGVKD.

This chain connects TRBV6-1 to TRBJ2-7, with 8 bases that match TRBD2. The CDR3 contains 14 residues. After removal of 7 bases from V and 0 bases from J, the junction contained 5 bases not matched to a gene. CDR1 is MNHNS, CDR2 SASEGT, per germline. The CDR3 nucleotides are TGTGCCAGCATCCTTAGCGGGATCTCCTACGAGCAGTACTTC. This gives the protein CASILSGISYEQYF.

The chain uses TRBV21-1 and TRBJ1-5. TRBV21-1 has pseudogene status. The CDR3 has 15 residues. The CDR3 DNA is TGTGCCAGCAGCAAAGCAAAAAATAGCAATCAGCCCCAGCATTTT. Amino acids: CASSKAKNSNQPQHF.

V usage is TRBV11-2 and J usage is TRBJ1-3; no firm D call. The CDR3 contains 15 residues. CDR1 SGHAT and CDR2 FQNNGV come from the germline V gene. V shed 1 base and J shed 0 bases, with 7 bases lying between them. CDR3 in DNA: TGTGCCAGCAGCTTAGCTCGGGTCTCTGGAAACACCATATATTTT. This sequence encodes CASSLARVSGNTIYF.

The genes are TRBV25-1 and TRBJ1-1; D uncertain. The CDR3 runs 14 residues. The germline V gene has CDR1 MGHDK and CDR2 SYGVNS. V dropped 5 bases and J dropped 3 bases, with 13 bases sitting between them. DNA for the CDR3: TGTGCCAGCAGTAGTCACACGTCCGACACTGAAGCTTTCTTT. Translated: CASSSHTSDTEAFF.

This CDR3 is CASMGQGPATYTF. CDR3 in DNA: TGTGCCAGCATGGGACAGGGACCAGCGACCTACACCTTC. The J gene is TRBJ1-2, the V gene TRBV2; TRBD1 matches at 9 bases. Looked up from germline, CDR1 is SNHLY and CDR2 is FYNNEI. Germline trimming cut 7 bases from V and 10 bases from J; bases unmatched to any gene: 10. This CDR3 contains 13 residues.

This clone has only a few counts. V gene TRBV7-9 combines with J gene TRBJ2-2; 9 positions match TRBD1. Germline V gives CDR1 SEHNR, CDR2 FQNEAQ (reference sequence). Germline trimming cut 5 bases from V and 4 bases from J; bases unmatched to any gene: 11. This CDR3 is built from 17 residues. The CDR3, as DNA: TGTGCCAGCAGCGAAGACTCCGGGACAGGGTCCACCGGGGAGCTGTTTTTT. Translation: CASSEDSGTGSTGELFF.

This clone is a singleton in its sample. The chain has TRBV19 and TRBJ1-2; D is perhaps TRBD1 (6 bases). V was cut by 5 bases and J by 8 bases, with 15 bases left in between. Germline V gene data show CDR1 as LNHDA and CDR2 as SQIVND (reference sequence). This CDR3 has 13 amino acids. The CDR3, as DNA: TGTGCCAGTAGTGTAACAGGGCTAGGAGGCTACACCTTC. Protein: CASSVTGLGGYTF.

The J gene is TRBJ2-2, the V gene TRBV6-5, with TRBD1 as a possible D gene (6 bases). V lost 7 bases, J lost 6 bases, and 15 bases lay in between. The CDR3 is made up of 14 amino acids. The V gene's germline CDR1 is MNHEY and CDR2 SVGAGI. CDR3 sequence reads: CASIRTAGAGELFF. CDR3 coding DNA: TGTGCCAGCATCCGAACAGCAGGGGCCGGGGAGCTGTTTTTT.